This T cell receptor (beta chain) was recorded in a study of shared clonotypes between healthy human individuals. At the level of the study: Three CD4 naive, three CD4 memory, two CD8 naive and one CD8 memory plate were used per donor.

Germline values: CDR1 SNHLY, CDR2 FYNNEI. The CDR3 covers 14 residues. Trimming cost V 3 bases and J 6 bases, with 15 bases left between them. The method was immunoSEQ multiplex PCR; TCRdb's version includes in-frame clones alone and lacks a portion of them. This sample has 2,500,000 or so clones, with about 90% found just once. Every contributor of samples was a Caucasian grown-up residing in Nashville, Tennessee. The chain carries TRBV2 and TRBJ2-7; a weak D match, TRBD2 (6 bases). The sequence was obtained from a young man in good health. Some clones in this sample may be carry-over from other donors' samples. Sequencing used naive CD4+ T cells from PBMCs. Sample subset: CD45RA+ positively selected. CDR3 residues: CASSEHPQGGEQYF. CDR3 sequence (DNA): TGTGCCAGCAGTGAGCACCCCCAGGGAGGCGAGCAGTACTTC.